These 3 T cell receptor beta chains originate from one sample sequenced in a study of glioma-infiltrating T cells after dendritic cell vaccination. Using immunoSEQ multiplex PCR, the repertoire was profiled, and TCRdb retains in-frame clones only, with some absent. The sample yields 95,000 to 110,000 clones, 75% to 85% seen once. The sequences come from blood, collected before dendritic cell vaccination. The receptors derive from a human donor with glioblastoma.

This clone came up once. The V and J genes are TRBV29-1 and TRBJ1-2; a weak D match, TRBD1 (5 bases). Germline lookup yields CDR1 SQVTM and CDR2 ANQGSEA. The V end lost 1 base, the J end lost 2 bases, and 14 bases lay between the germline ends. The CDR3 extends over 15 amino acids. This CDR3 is CSVEVRAGKNYGYTF. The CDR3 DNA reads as TGCAGCGTTGAAGTTCGGGCAGGGAAAAACTATGGCTACACCTTC.

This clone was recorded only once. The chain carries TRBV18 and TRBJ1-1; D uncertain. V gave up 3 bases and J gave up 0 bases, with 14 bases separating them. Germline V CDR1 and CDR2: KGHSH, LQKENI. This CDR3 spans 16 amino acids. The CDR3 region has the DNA TGTGCCAGCTCACCTATTGAGGGCGGGATGAACACTGAAGCTTTCTTT. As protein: CASSPIEGGMNTEAFF.

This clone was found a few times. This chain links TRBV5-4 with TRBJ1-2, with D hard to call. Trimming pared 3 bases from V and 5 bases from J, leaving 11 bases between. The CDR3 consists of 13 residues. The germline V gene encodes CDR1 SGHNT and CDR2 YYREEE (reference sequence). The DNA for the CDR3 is TGTGCCAGCAGCTATGTCGGAGGGTATGGCTACACCTTC. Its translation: CASSYVGGYGYTF.